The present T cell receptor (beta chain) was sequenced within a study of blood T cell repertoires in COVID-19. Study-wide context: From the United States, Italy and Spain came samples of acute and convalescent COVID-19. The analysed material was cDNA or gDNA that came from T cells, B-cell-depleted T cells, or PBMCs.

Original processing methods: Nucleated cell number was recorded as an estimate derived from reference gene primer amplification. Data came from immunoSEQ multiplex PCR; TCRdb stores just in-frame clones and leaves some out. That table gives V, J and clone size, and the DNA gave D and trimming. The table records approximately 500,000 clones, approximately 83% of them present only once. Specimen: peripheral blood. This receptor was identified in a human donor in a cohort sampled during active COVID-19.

This chain's CDR3 is CASSVDRVYRGYTF. In DNA form, the CDR3 reads TGTGCCAGCAGCGTGGACAGGGTGTATCGTGGCTACACCTTC. This chain joins TRBV21-1 and TRBJ1-2; TRBD1 was called by the table and not checked on the DNA. TRBV21-1 is listed as a pseudogene. The CDR3 contains 14 residues.